This T cell receptor beta chain was recovered during a study of blood T cell repertoires in COVID-19. Study background: PBMCs, B-cell-depleted T cells, or T cells were the source of the cDNA or gDNA that made up the material.

Original processing notes: Estimated nucleated cell counts came from reference gene primer amplification. Sequencing used immunoSEQ multiplex PCR; TCRdb keeps in-frame clones, though not all of them. The V and J calls and clone size come from that table; D and trimming were worked out from the DNA. The repertoire consists of 200,000 to 300,000 clones, with around 89% occurring once and the leading ten covering over 7.5%. The germline CDR1 and CDR2 sequences are MNHEY and SMNVEV (reference sequence). The V and J ends lost 6 bases and 2 bases respectively, with 17 bases between them. The CDR3 loop spans 15 amino acids.

The receptor was derived from a man in his forties or fifties who had recovered from COVID-19. Input material: PBMCs or T cells enriched from blood (not recorded which). The gene calls are TRBV27 and TRBJ2-7, with TRBD1 as a possible D gene (5 bases). CDR3 sequence: CASRTARTSTYEQYF. CDR3 in DNA: TGTGCCAGCAGGACCGCAAGGACAAGCACCTACGAGCAGTACTTC.